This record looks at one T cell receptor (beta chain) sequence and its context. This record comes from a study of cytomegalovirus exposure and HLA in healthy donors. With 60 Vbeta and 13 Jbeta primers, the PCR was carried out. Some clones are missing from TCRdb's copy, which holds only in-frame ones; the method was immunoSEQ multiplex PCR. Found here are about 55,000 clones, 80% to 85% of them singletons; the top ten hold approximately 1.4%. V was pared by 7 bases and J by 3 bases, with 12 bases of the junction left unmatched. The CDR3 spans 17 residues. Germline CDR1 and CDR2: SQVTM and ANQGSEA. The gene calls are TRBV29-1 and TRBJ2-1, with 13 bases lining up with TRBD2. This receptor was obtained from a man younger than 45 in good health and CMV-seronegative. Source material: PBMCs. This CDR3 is CSAGGLAGAPGYNEQFF. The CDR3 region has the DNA TGCAGCGCAGGAGGACTAGCGGGGGCCCCAGGCTACAATGAGCAGTTCTTC.